A selection of T cell receptor beta chains follows, all from one sample in a study of T-cell reconstitution after alpha-beta-depleted transplantation in children. TCRdb fed the PCR reads into MiXCR, producing one record per CDR3 protein. Here the sample spans hundreds of thousands of distinct CDR3 sequences, around 14% being singletons. Material: PBMCs, obtained before TCRalphabeta/CD19-depleted stem cell transplant. Receptors were obtained from a girl under 10 years old with congenital amegakaryocytic thrombocytopenia, due to receive a stem cell transplant. The CDR3 runs from the conserved cysteine through the conserved F or W. The order of the fields is D gene, V gene, clone size, J gene, CDR3 protein, CDR3 DNA. D genes are given only for firm matches. The listing skips clone size in some rows; elsewhere it reads once, few, many or a size class.

D: TRBD2
V: TRBV12-3/TRBV12-4
size: few
J: TRBJ2-7
CDR3: CASSLPAGEQYF
DNA: TGTGCCAGCAGCTTACCAGCGGGGGAGCAGTACTTC

D: TRBD2
V: TRBV7-3
size: few
J: TRBJ2-1
CDR3: CASSLVAGGPGYEQFF
DNA: TGTGCCAGCAGCTTAGTAGCGGGAGGGCCTGGGTATGAGCAGTTCTTC

D: -
V: TRBV29-1
size: many
J: TRBJ2-1
CDR3: CSIVGSRTYNEQFF
DNA: TGCAGCATCGTAGGCTCCCGCACCTACAATGAGCAGTTCTTC

D: TRBD2
V: TRBV5-1
size: many
J: TRBJ2-3
CDR3: CASSILSGKRPLTQYF
DNA: TGCGCCAGCAGCATTCTGAGCGGGAAACGTCCTCTTACGCAGTATTTT

D: TRBD2
V: TRBV9
size: many
J: TRBJ2-7
CDR3: CASSVSGTSGYEQYF
DNA: TGTGCCAGCAGCGTCTCCGGGACTAGCGGCTACGAGCAGTACTTC

D: -
V: TRBV15
size: -
J: TRBJ1-2
CDR3: CATSSPPQGSYGYTF
DNA: TGTGCCACCAGCAGCCCTCCACAGGGTTCCTATGGCTACACCTTC

D: -
V: TRBV29-1
size: few
J: TRBJ2-7
CDR3: CSVLVVAGTFYEQYF
DNA: TGCAGCGTTCTGGTGGTGGCGGGAACGTTCTACGAGCAGTACTTC

D: -
V: TRBV19
size: -
J: TRBJ2-7
CDR3: CASSVGTIGSYEQYF
DNA: TGTGCCAGTAGTGTTGGGACAATCGGTTCCTACGAGCAGTACTTC

D: TRBD1
V: TRBV15
size: few
J: TRBJ1-6
CDR3: CATSRARQGGSPLHF
DNA: TGTGCCACCAGCAGAGCTAGACAGGGTGGCTCACCCCTCCACTTT

D: TRBD1
V: TRBV20-1
size: -
J: TRBJ2-7
CDR3: CSATSDRVSYEQYF
DNA: TGCAGTGCTACCTCGGACAGGGTCTCCTACGAGCAGTACTTC

D: -
V: TRBV20-1
size: many
J: TRBJ2-1
CDR3: CRPSPYGGLHNEQFF
DNA: TGCAGACCATCACCCTACGGGGGGCTCCACAATGAGCAGTTCTTC

D: -
V: TRBV20-1
size: many
J: TRBJ2-1
CDR3: CSARDPLPRNEQFF
DNA: TGCAGTGCTAGAGATCCTCTCCCCCGGAATGAGCAGTTCTTC

D: TRBD2
V: TRBV20-1
size: few
J: TRBJ2-7
CDR3: CSARDIRGRALYEQYF
DNA: TGCAGTGCTAGAGATATACGCGGGAGGGCCCTCTACGAGCAGTACTTC

D: TRBD2
V: TRBV10-3
size: many
J: TRBJ2-3
CDR3: CAISDSATSGRGGTQYF
DNA: TGTGCCATCAGTGACTCCGCCACTAGCGGGAGAGGCGGTACGCAGTATTTT

D: TRBD2
V: TRBV30
size: -
J: TRBJ2-1
CDR3: CAWSVYATSGQGEQFF
DNA: TGTGCCTGGAGTGTATACGCGACTAGCGGGCAGGGTGAGCAGTTCTTC

D: -
V: TRBV5-4
size: many
J: TRBJ2-1
CDR3: CASSLGLRTASEGFF
DNA: TGTGCCAGCAGCTTGGGTTTAAGGACAGCCTCCGAGGGGTTCTTC

D: TRBD2
V: TRBV7-9
size: -
J: TRBJ2-7
CDR3: CASSRSGSYEQYF
DNA: TGTGCCAGCAGCCGAAGCGGGAGCTACGAGCAGTACTTC

D: -
V: TRBV25-1
size: many
J: TRBJ2-7
CDR3: CASSAHRDYEQYF
DNA: TGTGCCAGCAGTGCTCACAGGGACTACGAGCAGTACTTC

D: TRBD2
V: TRBV5-1
size: many
J: TRBJ2-1
CDR3: CASSSTSGAYNEQFF
DNA: TGCGCCAGCAGCTCGACTAGCGGCGCCTACAATGAGCAGTTCTTC

D: -
V: TRBV27
size: once
J: TRBJ2-2
CDR3: CASSPWVFDRLYTGELFF
DNA: TGTGCCAGCAGCCCTTGGGTATTTGACAGGTTATACACCGGGGAGCTGTTTTTT

D: -
V: TRBV5-5
size: many
J: TRBJ2-2
CDR3: CASSGTGYTGELFF
DNA: TGTGCCAGCAGCGGAACAGGGTACACCGGGGAGCTGTTTTTT

D: TRBD2
V: TRBV5-1
size: -
J: TRBJ2-1
CDR3: CASSFRISGRAGDEQFF
DNA: TGCGCCAGCAGCTTTCGGATTAGCGGGAGGGCCGGGGATGAGCAGTTCTTC

D: -
V: TRBV7-9
size: -
J: TRBJ2-5
CDR3: CASTRSGQNLQETQYF
DNA: TGTGCCAGCACCCGAAGTGGGCAGAACCTCCAAGAGACCCAGTACTTC

D: -
V: TRBV7-9
size: many
J: TRBJ1-1
CDR3: CASSILITEAFF
DNA: TGTGCCAGCAGCATCCTTATCACTGAAGCTTTCTTT

D: -
V: TRBV7-6
size: -
J: TRBJ1-1
CDR3: CASSLEQGNARSTEAFF
DNA: TGTGCCAGCAGCTTAGAGCAGGGGAATGCTAGATCCACTGAAGCTTTCTTT

D: -
V: TRBV7-3
size: few
J: TRBJ1-5
CDR3: CASSFSFNRALDRNYPSNQPQHF
DNA: TGTGCCAGCAGCTTCTCCTTCAACAGGGCACTCGACCGAAATTACCCCAGCAATCAGCCCCAGCATTTT

D: -
V: TRBV20-1
size: -
J: TRBJ1-1
CDR3: CSARRAADTEAFF
DNA: TGCAGTGCCCGAAGGGCCGCGGACACTGAAGCTTTCTTT

D: -
V: TRBV20-1
size: many
J: TRBJ1-5
CDR3: CSARGRNGQPQHF
DNA: TGCAGTGCTAGGGGCAGGAATGGTCAGCCCCAGCATTTT

D: TRBD2
V: TRBV12-3/TRBV12-4
size: few
J: TRBJ2-7
CDR3: CASKVTSGRAGEQYF
DNA: TGTGCCAGCAAAGTGACTAGCGGGAGGGCCGGGGAGCAGTACTTC

D: TRBD1
V: TRBV7-9
size: many
J: TRBJ2-1
CDR3: CASSLGGTGQFF
DNA: TGTGCCAGCAGCTTAGGGGGGACAGGGCAGTTCTTC

D: -
V: TRBV20-1
size: many
J: TRBJ2-2
CDR3: CSARQGVDFSGELFF
DNA: TGCAGTGCTAGACAGGGTGTCGATTTTTCGGGGGAGCTGTTTTTT

D: -
V: TRBV3-1
size: many
J: TRBJ2-3
CDR3: CASSTPGVTQYF
DNA: TGTGCCAGCAGCACACCAGGGGTTACGCAGTATTTT

D: TRBD2
V: TRBV11-1
size: many
J: TRBJ2-1
CDR3: CASSSPGTSGSKGYNEQFF
DNA: TGTGCCAGCAGCTCACCAGGGACTAGCGGGAGCAAGGGGTACAATGAGCAGTTCTTC

D: -
V: TRBV27
size: -
J: TRBJ2-1
CDR3: CSSRKTRSLYNEQFF
DNA: TGTTCCAGCAGGAAGACAAGATCCCTTTACAATGAGCAGTTCTTC

D: TRBD1
V: TRBV27
size: few
J: TRBJ2-7
CDR3: CASSPYAQGAGEQYF
DNA: TGTGCCAGCAGTCCCTACGCACAGGGGGCTGGCGAGCAGTACTTC

D: -
V: TRBV29-1
size: many
J: TRBJ1-1
CDR3: CSVGRNTEAFF
DNA: TGCAGCGTTGGACGGAACACTGAAGCTTTCTTT

D: -
V: TRBV20-1
size: many
J: TRBJ1-1
CDR3: CSARFYTEAFF
DNA: TGCAGTGCTAGGTTCTACACTGAAGCTTTCTTT

D: -
V: TRBV2
size: few
J: TRBJ2-2
CDR3: CASMNSRTVPTGELFF
DNA: TGTGCCAGCATGAATTCGCGGACAGTTCCAACCGGGGAGCTGTTTTTT

D: -
V: TRBV5-1
size: -
J: TRBJ1-1
CDR3: CASSKGAEAFF
DNA: TGCGCCAGCAGTAAAGGGGCTGAAGCTTTCTTT

D: -
V: TRBV30
size: -
J: TRBJ1-3
CDR3: CAWSVDSSSGNTIYF
DNA: TGTGCCTGGAGTGTGGACTCCAGCTCTGGAAACACCATATATTTT

D: -
V: TRBV20-1
size: -
J: TRBJ2-5
CDR3: CSASAETQYF
DNA: TGCAGTGCTAGCGCGGAGACCCAGTACTTC

D: -
V: TRBV20-1
size: few
J: TRBJ2-4
CDR3: CSAREVGTKNIQYF
DNA: TGCAGTGCTAGGGAGGTAGGGACCAAAAACATTCAGTACTTC